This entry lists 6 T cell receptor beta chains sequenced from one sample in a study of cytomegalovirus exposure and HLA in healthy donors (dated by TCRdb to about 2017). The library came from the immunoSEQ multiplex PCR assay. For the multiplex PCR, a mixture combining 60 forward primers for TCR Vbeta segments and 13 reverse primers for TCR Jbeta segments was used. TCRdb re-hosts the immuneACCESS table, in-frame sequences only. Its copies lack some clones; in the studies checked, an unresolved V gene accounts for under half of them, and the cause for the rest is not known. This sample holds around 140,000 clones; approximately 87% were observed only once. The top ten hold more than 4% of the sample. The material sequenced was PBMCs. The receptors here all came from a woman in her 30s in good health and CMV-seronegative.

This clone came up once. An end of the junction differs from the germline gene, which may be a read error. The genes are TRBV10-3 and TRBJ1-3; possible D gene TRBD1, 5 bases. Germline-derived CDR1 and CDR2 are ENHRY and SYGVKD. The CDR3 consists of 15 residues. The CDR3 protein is CAISELTASGSTIYF. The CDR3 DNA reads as TGTGCCATCAGTGAGTTGACAGCCTCTGGAAGCACCATATATTTT.

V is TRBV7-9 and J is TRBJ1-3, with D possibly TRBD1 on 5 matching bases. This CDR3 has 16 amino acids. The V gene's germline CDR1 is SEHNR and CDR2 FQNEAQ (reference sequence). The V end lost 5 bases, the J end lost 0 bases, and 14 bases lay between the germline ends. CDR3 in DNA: TGTGCCAGCAGCCGTACAGGAGGGAGCTCTGGAAACACCATATATTTT. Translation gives CASSRTGGSSGNTIYF.

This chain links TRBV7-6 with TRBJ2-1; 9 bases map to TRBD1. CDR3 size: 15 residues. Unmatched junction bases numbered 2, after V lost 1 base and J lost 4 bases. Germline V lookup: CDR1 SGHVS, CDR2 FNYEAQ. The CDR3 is CASSLVGTGYNEQFF. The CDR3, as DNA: TGTGCCAGCAGCTTAGTTGGGACAGGGTACAATGAGCAGTTCTTC.

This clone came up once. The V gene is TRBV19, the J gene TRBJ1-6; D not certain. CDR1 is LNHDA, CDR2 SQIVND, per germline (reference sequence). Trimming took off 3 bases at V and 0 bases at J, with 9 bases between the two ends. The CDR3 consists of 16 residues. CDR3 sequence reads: CASSMSRSSYNSPLHF. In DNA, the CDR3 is TGTGCCAGTAGTATGAGCCGGAGCTCCTATAATTCACCCCTCCACTTT.

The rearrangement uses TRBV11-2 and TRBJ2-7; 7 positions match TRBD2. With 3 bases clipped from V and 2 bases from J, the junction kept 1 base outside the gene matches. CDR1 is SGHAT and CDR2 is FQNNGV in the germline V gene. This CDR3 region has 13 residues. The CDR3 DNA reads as TGTGCCAGCAGCTTCGCGGGAGCCTACGAGCAGTACTTC. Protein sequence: CASSFAGAYEQYF. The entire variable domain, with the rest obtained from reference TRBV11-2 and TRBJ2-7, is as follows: EAGVAQSPRYKIIEKRQSVAFWCNPISGHATLYWYQQILGQGPKLLIQFQNNGVVDDSQLPKDRFSAERLKGVDSTLKIQPAKLEDSAVYLCASSFAGAYEQYFGPGTRLTVT.

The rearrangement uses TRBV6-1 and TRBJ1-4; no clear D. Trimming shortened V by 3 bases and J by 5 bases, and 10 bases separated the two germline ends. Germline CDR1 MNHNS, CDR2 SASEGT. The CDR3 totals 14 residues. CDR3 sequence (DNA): TGTGCCAGCAGTGAGGAAAGCAGGAATGAAAAACTGTTTTTT. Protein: CASSEESRNEKLFF.